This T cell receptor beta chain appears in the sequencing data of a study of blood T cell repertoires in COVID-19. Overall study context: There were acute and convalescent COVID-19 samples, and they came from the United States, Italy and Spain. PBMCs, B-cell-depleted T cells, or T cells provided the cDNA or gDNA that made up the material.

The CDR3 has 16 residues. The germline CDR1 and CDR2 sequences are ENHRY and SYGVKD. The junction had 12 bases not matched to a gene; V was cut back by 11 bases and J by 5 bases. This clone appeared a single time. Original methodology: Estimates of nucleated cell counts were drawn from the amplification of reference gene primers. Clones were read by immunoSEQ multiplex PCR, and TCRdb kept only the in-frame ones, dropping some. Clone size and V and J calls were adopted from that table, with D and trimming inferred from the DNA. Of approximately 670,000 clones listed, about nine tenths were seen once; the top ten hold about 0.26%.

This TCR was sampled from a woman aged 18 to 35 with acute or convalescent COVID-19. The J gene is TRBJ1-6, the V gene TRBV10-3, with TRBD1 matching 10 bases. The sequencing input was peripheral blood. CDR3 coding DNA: TGTGCCGTCGGACAGGGGGAAACGCAGGATAATTCACCCCTCCACTTT. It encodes CAVGQGETQDNSPLHF.